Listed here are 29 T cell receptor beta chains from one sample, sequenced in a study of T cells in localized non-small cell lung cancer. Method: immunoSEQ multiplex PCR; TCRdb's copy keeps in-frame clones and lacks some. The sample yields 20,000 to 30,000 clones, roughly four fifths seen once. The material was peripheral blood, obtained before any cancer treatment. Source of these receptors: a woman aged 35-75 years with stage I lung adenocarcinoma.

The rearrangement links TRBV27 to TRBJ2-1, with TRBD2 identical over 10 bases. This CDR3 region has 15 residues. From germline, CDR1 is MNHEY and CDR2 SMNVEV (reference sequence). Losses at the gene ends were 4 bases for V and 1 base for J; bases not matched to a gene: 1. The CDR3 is CASSWGLASYNEQFF. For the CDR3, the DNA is TGTGCCAGCAGTTGGGGACTAGCGTCCTACAATGAGCAGTTCTTC.

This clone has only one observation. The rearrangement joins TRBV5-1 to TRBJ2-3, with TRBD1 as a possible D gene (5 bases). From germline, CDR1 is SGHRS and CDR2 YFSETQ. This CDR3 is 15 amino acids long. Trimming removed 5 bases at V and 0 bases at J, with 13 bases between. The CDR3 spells CASSFRARSTDTQYF. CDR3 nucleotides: TGCGCCAGCAGTTTCAGGGCCCGTAGCACAGATACGCAGTATTTT.

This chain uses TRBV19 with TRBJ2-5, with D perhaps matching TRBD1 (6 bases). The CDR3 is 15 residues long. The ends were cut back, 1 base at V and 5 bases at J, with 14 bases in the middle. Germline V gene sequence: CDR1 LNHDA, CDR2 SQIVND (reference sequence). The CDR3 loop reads CASSIAPRGDETQYF. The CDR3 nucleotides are TGTGCCAGTAGTATAGCCCCCAGGGGTGACGAGACCCAGTACTTC.

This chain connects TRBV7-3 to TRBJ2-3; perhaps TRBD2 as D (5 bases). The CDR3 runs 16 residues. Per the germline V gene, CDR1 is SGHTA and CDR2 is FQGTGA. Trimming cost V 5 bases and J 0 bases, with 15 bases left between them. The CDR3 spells CASSLRADASTDTQYF. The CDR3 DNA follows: TGTGCCAGCAGCCTACGAGCGGACGCCAGCACAGATACGCAGTATTTT.

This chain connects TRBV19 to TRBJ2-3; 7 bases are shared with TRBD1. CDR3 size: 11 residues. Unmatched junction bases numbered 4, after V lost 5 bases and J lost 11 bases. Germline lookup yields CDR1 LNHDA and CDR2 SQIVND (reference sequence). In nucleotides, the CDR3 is TGTGCCAGTAGTGACCGGGACAGGCAGTATTTT. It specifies CASSDRDRQYF.

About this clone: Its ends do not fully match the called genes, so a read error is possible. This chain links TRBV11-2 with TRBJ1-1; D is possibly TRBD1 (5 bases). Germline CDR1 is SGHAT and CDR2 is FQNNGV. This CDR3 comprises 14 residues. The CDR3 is CASSRRGGNAEAFF. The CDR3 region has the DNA TGTGCCAGCAGCCGCCGGGGGGGGAACGCTGAAGCTTTCTTT. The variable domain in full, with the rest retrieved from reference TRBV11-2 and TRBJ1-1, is EAGVAQSPRYKIIEKRQSVAFWCNPISGHATLYWYQQILGQGPKLLIQFQNNGVVDDSQLPKDRFSAERLKGVDSTLKIQPAKLEDSAVYLCASSRRGGNAEAFFGQGTRLTVV.

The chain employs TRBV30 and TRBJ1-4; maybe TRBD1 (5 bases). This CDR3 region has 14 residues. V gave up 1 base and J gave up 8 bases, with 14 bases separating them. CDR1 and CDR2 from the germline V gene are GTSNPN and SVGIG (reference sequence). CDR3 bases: TGTGCCTGGAGTGGAAATGAGGGGTTGGAAAAACTGTTTTTT. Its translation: CAWSGNEGLEKLFF.

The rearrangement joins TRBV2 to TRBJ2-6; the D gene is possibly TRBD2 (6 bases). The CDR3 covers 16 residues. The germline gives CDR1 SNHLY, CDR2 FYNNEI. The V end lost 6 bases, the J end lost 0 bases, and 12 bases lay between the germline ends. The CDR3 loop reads CASRGGTTSGANVLTF. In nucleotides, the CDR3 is TGTGCCAGCAGGGGCGGGACCACCTCTGGGGCCAACGTCCTGACTTTC.

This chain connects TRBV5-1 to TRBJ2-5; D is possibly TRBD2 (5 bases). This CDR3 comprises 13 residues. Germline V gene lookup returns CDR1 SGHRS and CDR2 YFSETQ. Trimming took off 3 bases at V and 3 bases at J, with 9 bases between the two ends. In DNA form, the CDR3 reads TGCGCCAGCAGCTCAGGACTCGAAGAGACCCAGTACTTC. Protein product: CASSSGLEETQYF.

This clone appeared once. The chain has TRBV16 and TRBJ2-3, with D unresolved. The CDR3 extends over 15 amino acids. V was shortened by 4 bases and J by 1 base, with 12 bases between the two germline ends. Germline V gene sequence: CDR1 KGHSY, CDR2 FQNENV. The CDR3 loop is CASSRNGEGTDTQYF. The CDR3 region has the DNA TGTGCCAGCAGCCGGAATGGAGAGGGCACAGATACGCAGTATTTT.

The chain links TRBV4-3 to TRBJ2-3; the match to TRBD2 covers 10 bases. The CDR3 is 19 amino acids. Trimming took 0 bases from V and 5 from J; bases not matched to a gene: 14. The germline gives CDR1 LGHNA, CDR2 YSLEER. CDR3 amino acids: CASSQDPPSLAGGQDTQYF. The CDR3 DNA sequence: TGCGCCAGCAGCCAAGATCCTCCTTCCTTAGCGGGGGGCCAAGATACGCAGTATTTT.

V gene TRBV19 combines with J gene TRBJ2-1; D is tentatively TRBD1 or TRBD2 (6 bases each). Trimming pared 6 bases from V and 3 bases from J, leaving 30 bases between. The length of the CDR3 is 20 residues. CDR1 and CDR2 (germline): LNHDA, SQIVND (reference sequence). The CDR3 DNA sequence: TGTGCCAGTAGCAAGGGGGGCGGTTCAGGCTCCACGCCTTTCTACAATGAGCAGTTCTTC. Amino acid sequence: CASSKGGGSGSTPFYNEQFF.

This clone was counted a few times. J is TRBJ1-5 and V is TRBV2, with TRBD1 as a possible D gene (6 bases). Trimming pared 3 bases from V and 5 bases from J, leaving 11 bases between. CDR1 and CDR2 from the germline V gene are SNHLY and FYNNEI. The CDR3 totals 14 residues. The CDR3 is CASSERGRDQPQHF. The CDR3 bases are TGTGCCAGCAGTGAGCGGGGGCGCGATCAGCCCCAGCATTTT.

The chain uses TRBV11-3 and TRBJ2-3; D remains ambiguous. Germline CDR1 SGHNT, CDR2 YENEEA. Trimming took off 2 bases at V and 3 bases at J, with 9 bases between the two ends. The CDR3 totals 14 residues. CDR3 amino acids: CASSLLPETDTQYF. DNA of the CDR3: TGTGCCAGCAGCTTACTACCGGAGACAGATACGCAGTATTTT.

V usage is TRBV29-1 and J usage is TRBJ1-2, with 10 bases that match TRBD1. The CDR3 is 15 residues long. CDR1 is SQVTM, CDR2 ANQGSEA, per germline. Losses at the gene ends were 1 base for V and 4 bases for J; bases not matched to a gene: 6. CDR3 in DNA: TGCAGCGTTGAAGGAGACAGGGGGCTCGGCTATGGCTACACCTTC. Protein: CSVEGDRGLGYGYTF.

The CDR3 DNA reads as TGCGCCAGCAGCTTAACAGGGGAGAATGAGCAGTTCTTC. This codes for CASSLTGENEQFF. V gene TRBV5-1 combines with J gene TRBJ2-1, with 7 bases fitting TRBD1. CDR1 is SGHRS, CDR2 YFSETQ, per germline. The ends lost 2 bases at V and 7 bases at J; junction bases unmatched: 3. The CDR3 is 13 amino acids.

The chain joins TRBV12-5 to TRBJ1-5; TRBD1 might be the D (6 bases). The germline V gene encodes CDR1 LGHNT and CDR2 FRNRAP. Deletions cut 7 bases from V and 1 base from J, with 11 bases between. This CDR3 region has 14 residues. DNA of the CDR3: TGTGCTAGTGTCAAGGACAGCAGCAATCAGCCCCAGCATTTT. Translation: CASVKDSSNQPQHF.

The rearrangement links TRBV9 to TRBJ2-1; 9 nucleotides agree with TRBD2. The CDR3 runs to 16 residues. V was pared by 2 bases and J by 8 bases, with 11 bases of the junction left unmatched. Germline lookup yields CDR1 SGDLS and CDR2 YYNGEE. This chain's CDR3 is CASSVGLGLALHEQFF. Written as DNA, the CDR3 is TGTGCCAGCAGCGTGGGCCTGGGACTAGCCCTCCATGAGCAGTTCTTC. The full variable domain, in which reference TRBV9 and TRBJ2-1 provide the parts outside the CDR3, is DSGVTQTPKHLITATGQRVTLRCSPRSGDLSVYWYQQSLDQGLQFLIQYYNGEERAKGNILERFSAQQFPDLHSELNLSSLELGDSALYFCASSVGLGLALHEQFFGPGTRLTVL.

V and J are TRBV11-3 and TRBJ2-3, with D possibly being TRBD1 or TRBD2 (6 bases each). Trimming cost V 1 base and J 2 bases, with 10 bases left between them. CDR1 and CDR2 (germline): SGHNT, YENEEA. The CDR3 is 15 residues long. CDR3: CASSLAGDTTDTQYF. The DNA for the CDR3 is TGTGCCAGCAGCTTAGCGGGGGACACCACAGATACGCAGTATTTT.

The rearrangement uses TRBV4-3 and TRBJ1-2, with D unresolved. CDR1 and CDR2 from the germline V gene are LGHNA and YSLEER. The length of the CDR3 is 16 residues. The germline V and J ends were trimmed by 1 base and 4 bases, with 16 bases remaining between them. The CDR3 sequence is CASSQGNFARAYGYTF. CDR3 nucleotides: TGCGCCAGCAGCCAAGGGAATTTTGCCAGAGCCTATGGCTACACCTTC.

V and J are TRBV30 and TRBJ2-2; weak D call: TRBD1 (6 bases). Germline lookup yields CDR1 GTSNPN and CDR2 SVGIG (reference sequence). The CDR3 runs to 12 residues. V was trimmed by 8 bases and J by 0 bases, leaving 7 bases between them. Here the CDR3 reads CAGTSNTGELFF. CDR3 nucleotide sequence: TGTGCCGGGACATCGAACACCGGGGAGCTGTTTTTT. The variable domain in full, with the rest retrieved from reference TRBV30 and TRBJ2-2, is SQTIHQWPATLVQPVGSPLSLECTVEGTSNPNLYWYRQAAGRGLQLLFYSVGIGQISSEVPQNLSASRPQDRQFILSSKKLLLSDSGFYLCAGTSNTGELFFGEGSRLTVL.

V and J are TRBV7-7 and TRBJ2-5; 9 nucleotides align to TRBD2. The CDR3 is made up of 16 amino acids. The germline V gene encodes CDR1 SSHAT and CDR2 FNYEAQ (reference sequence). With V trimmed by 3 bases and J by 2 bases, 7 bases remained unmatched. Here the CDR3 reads CASSLGSGGTQETQYF. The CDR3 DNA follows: TGTGCCAGCAGCTTGGGTAGCGGGGGAACTCAAGAGACCCAGTACTTC.

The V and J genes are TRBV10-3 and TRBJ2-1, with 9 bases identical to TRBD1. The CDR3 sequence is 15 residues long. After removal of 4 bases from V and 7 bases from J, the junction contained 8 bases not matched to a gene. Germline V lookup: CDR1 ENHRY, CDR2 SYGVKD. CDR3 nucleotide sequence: TGTGCCATCAGTGGCCGGGACAGGGACAAAAATGAGCAGTTCTTC. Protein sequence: CAISGRDRDKNEQFF.

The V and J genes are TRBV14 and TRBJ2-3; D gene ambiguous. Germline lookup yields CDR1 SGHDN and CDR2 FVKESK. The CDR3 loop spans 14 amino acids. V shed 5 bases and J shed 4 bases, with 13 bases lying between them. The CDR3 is CASSFTPEADTQYF. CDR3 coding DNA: TGTGCCAGCAGCTTCACACCCGAGGCAGATACGCAGTATTTT. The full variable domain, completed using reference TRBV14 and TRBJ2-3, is EAGVTQFPSHSVIEKGQTVTLRCDPISGHDNLYWYRRVMGKEIKFLLHFVKESKQDESGMPNNRFLAERTGGTYSTLKVQPAELEDSGVYFCASSFTPEADTQYFGPGTRLTVL.

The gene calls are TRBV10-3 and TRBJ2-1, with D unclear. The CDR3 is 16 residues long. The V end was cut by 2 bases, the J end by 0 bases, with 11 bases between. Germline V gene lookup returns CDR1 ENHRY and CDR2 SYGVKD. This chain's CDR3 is CAISERRTSSYNEQFF. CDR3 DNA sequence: TGTGCCATCAGTGAGCGGCGGACGAGCTCCTACAATGAGCAGTTCTTC.

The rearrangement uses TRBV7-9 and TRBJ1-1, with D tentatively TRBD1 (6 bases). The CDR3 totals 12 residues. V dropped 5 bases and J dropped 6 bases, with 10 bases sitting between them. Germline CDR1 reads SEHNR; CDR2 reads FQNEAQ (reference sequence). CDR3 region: CASSLRGAEAFF. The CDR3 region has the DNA TGTGCCAGCAGCCTAAGGGGGGCTGAAGCTTTCTTT.

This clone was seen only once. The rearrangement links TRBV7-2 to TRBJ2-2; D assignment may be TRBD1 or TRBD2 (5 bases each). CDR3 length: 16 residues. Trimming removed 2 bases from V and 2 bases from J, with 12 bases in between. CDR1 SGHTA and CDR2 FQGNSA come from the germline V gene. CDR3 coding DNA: TGTGCCAGCAGCTTACGGGGACCGGGTAACACCGGGGAGCTGTTTTTT. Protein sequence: CASSLRGPGNTGELFF.

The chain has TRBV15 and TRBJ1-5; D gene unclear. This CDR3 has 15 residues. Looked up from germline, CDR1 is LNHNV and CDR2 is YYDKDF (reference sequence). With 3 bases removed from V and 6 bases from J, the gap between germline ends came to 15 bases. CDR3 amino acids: CATSRGMSTSQPQHF. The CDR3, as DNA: TGTGCCACCAGCAGGGGGATGTCGACCAGTCAGCCCCAGCATTTT.

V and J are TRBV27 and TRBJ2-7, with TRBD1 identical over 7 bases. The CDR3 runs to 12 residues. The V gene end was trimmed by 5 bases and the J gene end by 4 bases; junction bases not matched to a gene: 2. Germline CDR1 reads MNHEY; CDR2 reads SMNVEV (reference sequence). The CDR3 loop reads CASSRTGYEQYF. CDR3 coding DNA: TGTGCCAGCAGTCGGACAGGTTACGAGCAGTACTTC.